The 20 T cell receptor beta chains listed next were all sequenced from one sample in a study of glioma-infiltrating T cells. TCR alpha and beta CDR3 regions were amplified from RNA using iRepertoire nested multiplex PCR. TCRdb fed the multiplex PCR reads into MiXCR, producing one record per CDR3 protein. The table has over 100,000 distinct CDR3 sequences, around 25% seen once. The sequencing input was glioma tissue, nonneoplastic brain tissue, or PBMCs (not recorded which). The receptors come from a human donor with low-grade glioma or glioblastoma, undergoing nonglioma brain surgery, or in good health (not recorded which).

A word on this clonotype: In this CDR3 the conserved last residue, phenylalanine or tryptophan, is missing, so a read error is likely. This chain joins TRBV6-1 and TRBJ2-3; D is ambiguous. Trimming took 5 bases from V and 6 from J, leaving 9 bases between them. The CDR3 totals 12 residues. Looked up from germline, CDR1 is MNHNS and CDR2 is SASEGT. CDR3 loop: CASSQNSDTQYI. CDR3 DNA: TGTGCCAGCAGTCAGAATTCGGATACGCAGTATATT.

Ten or more counts support this clonotype. CDR3 sequence (DNA): TGCAGTGCTAGGAGCGCCAGGGATATCTATGGCTACACCTTC. This translates into CSARSARDIYGYTF. V usage is TRBV20-1 and J usage is TRBJ1-2, with D possibly matching TRBD1 (5 bases). The CDR3 has 14 amino acids. From germline, CDR1 is DFQATT and CDR2 SNEGSKA (reference sequence). Deletions cut 3 bases from V and 4 bases from J, with 15 bases between.

This clonotype occurred a few times. The chain employs TRBV3-1 and TRBJ2-1; 7 bases are shared with TRBD2. This CDR3 contains 16 residues. CDR1 and CDR2 from the germline V gene are LGHDT and YNNKEL (reference sequence). The J segment lost 5 bases and the V segment lost 4 bases, leaving 11 bases of the junction unmatched. As DNA, the CDR3 is TGTGCCAGCAGCCTTGGGTTCAATCGGGGGGACAATGAGCAGTTCTTC. It codes for CASSLGFNRGDNEQFF.

At least ten counts were recorded for this clonotype. Germline is not matched at one junction end, which may reflect a read error. This chain uses TRBV6-1 with TRBJ2-2, with 8 bases matching TRBD1. CDR1 is MNHNS, CDR2 SASEGT, per germline. The CDR3 has 14 residues. The CDR3 region is CATRGTGEPGELFF. DNA for the CDR3: TGCGCTACCCGGGGGACAGGCGAGCCCGGGGAGCTGTTTTTT.

This clonotype has more than one count but fewer than ten. The CDR3 DNA is TGTGCCAGCAGCGAAAGCCGGACAACAGGGGCTGGAAACACCATATATTTT. Amino acid sequence: CASSESRTTGAGNTIYF. This chain uses TRBV9 with TRBJ1-3; 7 nucleotides match TRBD1. Germline CDR1 reads SGDLS; CDR2 reads YYNGEE. The V gene end was trimmed by 3 bases and the J gene end by 2 bases; junction bases not matched to a gene: 11. This CDR3 is built from 17 residues.

This clonotype was seen at least ten times. The CDR3, as DNA: TGTGCCAGCAGTGCGGACAGAATTGCTTTCTTT. This encodes CASSADRIAFF. This sequence joins TRBV28 and TRBJ1-1; TRBD1 is a possible D gene (6 bases). The CDR3 has 11 residues. Germline values: CDR1 MDHEN, CDR2 SYDVKM. V was clipped by 5 bases and J by 11 bases, with 12 bases between them.

Many counts were recorded for this clonotype. The chain recombines TRBV19 with TRBJ2-7, with TRBD1 matching 11 bases. Germline V gene data show CDR1 as LNHDA and CDR2 as SQIVND (reference sequence). Trimming removed 5 bases from V and 6 bases from J; junction bases left unmatched: 9. The CDR3 sequence is 15 residues long. The CDR3 DNA reads TGTGCCAGTAGTGCTTACCCGGGACAGGGGGGCGAGCAGTACTTC. Protein product: CASSAYPGQGGEQYF.

A few counts support this clonotype. The chain carries TRBV5-1 and TRBJ2-2; the D gene is possibly TRBD2 (6 bases). The V and J ends lost 3 bases and 1 base respectively, with 10 bases between them. The V gene's germline CDR1 is SGHRS and CDR2 YFSETQ. There are 15 residues in the CDR3. DNA of the CDR3: TGCGCCAGCAGCTCCGGTAGCGGGAACACCGGGGAGCTGTTTTTT. This sequence encodes CASSSGSGNTGELFF.

Of note for this clonotype: A much more abundant neighbour one base away suggests this may be a read error. The J gene is TRBJ1-2, the V gene TRBV12-3 or TRBV12-4; D is ambiguous. The V and J ends lost 6 bases and 6 bases respectively, with 11 bases between them. The CDR3 runs 12 residues. CDR3: CASSFSLNGYTF. DNA for the CDR3: TGTGCCAGCAGCTTCTCCTTAAATGGCTACACCTTC.

The rearrangement links TRBV4-1 to TRBJ2-1; 9 bases line up with TRBD2. This CDR3 has 17 amino acids. Germline loops: CDR1 MGHRA, CDR2 YSYEKL. V was clipped by 0 bases and J by 7 bases; unmatched bases: 10. In nucleotides, the CDR3 is TGCGCCAGCAGCCAAGACCTAGAGCGGGGGGAGTCTAATGAGCAGTTCTTC. Amino acid sequence: CASSQDLERGESNEQFF.

This clonotype was counted at least ten times. The rearrangement links TRBV15 to TRBJ2-5; maybe TRBD1 (5 bases). V was trimmed by 1 base and J by 7 bases, leaving 10 bases between them. This CDR3 is built from 13 residues. The germline CDR1 and CDR2 sequences are LNHNV and YYDKDF (reference sequence). The CDR3 nucleotides read TGTGCCACCAGCAGAGTCAGGGAAGGGACCCAGTACTTC. This translates into CATSRVREGTQYF.

This clonotype was counted many times. The chain has TRBV29-1 and TRBJ2-3, with D unclear. Looked up from germline, CDR1 is SQVTM and CDR2 is ANQGSEA. V gave up 5 bases and J gave up 6 bases, with 9 bases separating them. This CDR3 has 11 amino acids. CDR3 coding DNA: TGCAGCGTTACCGGTGGGGATACGCAGTATTTT. This translates into CSVTGGDTQYF.

This rearrangement joins TRBV20-1 to TRBJ1-1; weak D call: TRBD1 (5 bases). Germline loops: CDR1 DFQATT, CDR2 SNEGSKA (reference sequence). V lost 4 bases and J lost 3, with 18 bases in between. The length of the CDR3 is 15 residues. DNA for the CDR3: TGCAGTGCTATTACCATACAGGCCCGGTACACTGAAGCTTTCTTT. Protein sequence: CSAITIQARYTEAFF.

This clonotype was detected ten times or more. V gene TRBV18 combines with J gene TRBJ2-7; 11 bases fit TRBD2. The CDR3 is 14 amino acids. Germline loops: CDR1 KGHSH, CDR2 LQKENI. V gave up 1 base and J gave up 6 bases; unmatched junction bases: 2. Here the CDR3 DNA reads TGTGCCAGCTCACCACGACTAGCGGGATTCGAGCAGTACTTC. Amino acid sequence: CASSPRLAGFEQYF.

This clonotype is labeled medium-sized (0.01 to 0.1%). The V call is TRBV28, the J call TRBJ2-5; a possible D gene is TRBD2 (6 bases). The V and J ends lost 5 bases and 3 bases respectively, with 16 bases between them. Germline values: CDR1 MDHEN, CDR2 SYDVKM. This CDR3 is 15 amino acids long. The CDR3 is CASSLRDLRKETQYF. In DNA form, the CDR3 reads TGTGCCAGCAGTCTACGGGACTTACGAAAAGAGACCCAGTACTTC.

This clonotype was detected many times. The chain combines TRBV19 with TRBJ1-2; D is uncertain. The CDR3 sequence is 15 residues long. V lost 5 bases and J 4 bases, leaving 17 bases between the germline ends. Germline CDR1 reads LNHDA; CDR2 reads SQIVND (reference sequence). CDR3 amino acids: CASSVKREKSYGYTF. The CDR3 nucleotides read TGTGCCAGTAGTGTCAAACGGGAGAAGAGCTATGGCTACACCTTC.

This clonotype was counted many times. The chain joins TRBV29-1 to TRBJ2-3; 16 bases fit TRBD2. Germline assignment: CDR1 SQVTM and CDR2 ANQGSEA. V was pared by 8 bases and J by 3 bases, with 2 bases of the junction left unmatched. The CDR3 spans 14 residues. The CDR3 spells CSPGLAGGTDTQYF. The CDR3 region has the DNA TGCAGCCCGGGACTAGCGGGGGGGACAGATACGCAGTATTTT.

This clonotype was detected many times. This chain uses TRBV18 with TRBJ1-1; no reliable D call. The CDR3 is 13 residues long. Trimming left V 1 base short and J 11 bases short, with 14 bases between. Germline V lookup: CDR1 KGHSH, CDR2 LQKENI. The CDR3 nucleotides are TGTGCCAGCTCACCACGAATGAGGGAGACGGCTTTCTTT. Translation gives CASSPRMRETAFF.

This clonotype came up many times. This chain connects TRBV7-8 to TRBJ2-1; unclear D gene. The CDR3 loop spans 16 amino acids. Trimming pared 0 bases from V and 6 bases from J, leaving 15 bases between. Germline CDR1 and CDR2: SGHVS and FQNEAQ. In DNA form, the CDR3 reads TGTGCCAGCAGCTTAGCTCGGCTAGTCGTTCGCAATGAGCAGTTCTTC. Translated: CASSLARLVVRNEQFF.

In its sample, this clonotype was seen many times. This chain connects TRBV6-1 to TRBJ2-3, with D tentatively TRBD2 (6 bases). This CDR3 has 15 amino acids. The germline V gene has CDR1 MNHNS and CDR2 SASEGT. The V gene lost 7 bases and the J gene lost 7 bases, with 21 bases spanning the gap. The CDR3 sequence is CASNPTSSTIHTQYF. The CDR3 DNA reads as TGTGCCAGCAACCCGACTAGTTCGACTATTCATACGCAGTATTTT.